This TCR beta chain originates from a study of shared T cell receptors in the human thymus (dated by TCRdb to the early 2020s). As for the study more broadly: The study investigated the way shared, self-reactive T-cell receptor alpha chains are produced in the human thymus.

The library was prepared using the immunoSEQ multiplex PCR assay. TCRdb re-hosts the immuneACCESS table, in-frame sequences only. Its copies lack some clones; in the studies checked, an unresolved V gene accounts for under half of them, and the cause for the rest is not known. This sample lists under 450,000 clones; approximately 95% were detected once. The ten most abundant clones make up roughly 0.021% of the sample. For this clone: No cognate antigen has been identified for it. Base-call qualities are not available, and no considerably larger clone is one nucleotide away.

V is pared back by 2 bases and J by 5 bases, with 7 bases lying between the germline termini. The germline V gene yields MGHRA for CDR1 and YSYEKL for CDR2. The CDR3 starts with the cysteine, ends with the phenylalanine, and has 12 residues. Here the CDR3 DNA is all that survives: 36 bases in frame from base 1. The chain joins TRBV4-1 to TRBJ2-7, with no D gene named confidently. The specimen sequenced was thymocytes. The receptor comes from a human donor. In nucleotides, the sequence is TGCGCCAGCAGCCAACGGCTGGACGAGCAGTACTTC. It codes for CASSQRLDEQYF.